This TCR beta chain is from a study of T cell responses to AZD1222 COVID-19 vaccine. This CDR3 is built from 18 residues. This clone was recorded only once. The antigen remains unidentified. TCRdb's table, derived via immunoSEQ multiplex PCR, lists solely in-frame clones and lacks some. Of tens of thousands of clones listed, 92% were seen once; the top ten hold roughly 4.5%. General study findings and limits: The CD4 TCRs associated with vaccination extended across spike and predominated at 160-218 and 743-854.

This chain links TRBV21-1 with TRBJ2-3; the table names TRBD2, a call not compared with the DNA. TRBV21-1 is described as a pseudogene. The sequence came from an adult who received the AZD1222 COVID-19 vaccine. The source was peripheral blood, collected 28 days after the second AZD1222 dose. The CDR3 here is CASSKEANWREGTDTQYF. CDR3 in DNA: TGTGCCAGCAGCAAAGAGGCGAACTGGCGGGAGGGCACAGATACGCAGTATTTT.